This T cell receptor beta chain was recovered during a study of shared clonotypes between healthy human individuals. This CDR3 has 14 residues. V was clipped by 6 bases and J by 4 bases, with 16 bases between them. CDR1 is MNHEY, CDR2 SMNVEV, per germline (reference sequence). Assay: immunoSEQ multiplex PCR; the TCRdb copy retains only in-frame clones and omits some. The table includes hundreds of thousands of clones, around 96% detected once. V and J are TRBV27 and TRBJ2-7; TRBD1 might be the D (6 bases). This sequence originates from a woman in her twenties or thirties in good health. What was sequenced was naive CD4+ T cells sorted from blood. Subset specified: CD45RA+ positively selected. CDR3 nucleotides: TGTGCCAGCAGACGGACAGCCCCTATATACGAGCAGTACTTC. This sequence encodes CASRRTAPIYEQYF.